A selection of T cell receptor beta chains follows, all from one sample in a study of regulatory dendritic cells for organ transplantation. Data came from immunoSEQ multiplex PCR; TCRdb stores just in-frame clones and leaves some out. The sample includes more than 35,000 clones, around nine tenths seen only once; the top ten take around 0.12%. The sequenced sample consisted of naive CD8+ T cells from blood. Receptor source: a human donor in good health. The CDR3 runs from the conserved cysteine through the conserved F or W.

cdr3_aa	j_call	v_call
CAWSPGGNQPQHF	TRBJ1-5	TRBV30
CASSQILAGGEQYF	TRBJ2-7	TRBV7-9
CASSRYRESFTDTQYF	TRBJ2-3	TRBV28
CASSLGPGGGYEQYF	TRBJ2-7	TRBV5-4
CASISGANVLTF	TRBJ2-6	TRBV9
CSVDMGPSYEQYF	TRBJ2-7	TRBV29-1
CASSPLVRGRSGNTIYF	TRBJ1-3	TRBV5-1
CASSVGDREETQYF	TRBJ2-5	TRBV9
CASSQGPGADYGYTF	TRBJ1-2	TRBV4-1
CASIGSGHGYTF	TRBJ1-2	TRBV7-9
CASSLEGGASEQYF	TRBJ2-7	TRBV5-4
CASSQSLSPQETQYF	TRBJ2-5	TRBV4-1
CASSPQEGLRETQYF	TRBJ2-5	TRBV4-1
CASSYGISYEQYF	TRBJ2-7	TRBV6-5
CASSLADFAYEQYF	TRBJ2-7	TRBV7-6
CASSTTGSHQPQHF	TRBJ1-5	TRBV7-8
CASSRGTARDEQYF	TRBJ2-7	TRBV7-9